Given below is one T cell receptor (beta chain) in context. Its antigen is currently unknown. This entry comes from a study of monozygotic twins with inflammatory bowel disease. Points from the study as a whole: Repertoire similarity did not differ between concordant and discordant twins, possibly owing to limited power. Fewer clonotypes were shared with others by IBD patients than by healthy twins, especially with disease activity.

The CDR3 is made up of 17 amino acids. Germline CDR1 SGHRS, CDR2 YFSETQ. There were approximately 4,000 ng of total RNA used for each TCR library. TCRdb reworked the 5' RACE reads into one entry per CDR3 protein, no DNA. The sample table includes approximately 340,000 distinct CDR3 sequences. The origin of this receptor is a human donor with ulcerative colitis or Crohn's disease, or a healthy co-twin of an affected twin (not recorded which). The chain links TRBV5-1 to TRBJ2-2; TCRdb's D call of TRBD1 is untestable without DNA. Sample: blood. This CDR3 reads CASSSGQGTIDTGELFF.